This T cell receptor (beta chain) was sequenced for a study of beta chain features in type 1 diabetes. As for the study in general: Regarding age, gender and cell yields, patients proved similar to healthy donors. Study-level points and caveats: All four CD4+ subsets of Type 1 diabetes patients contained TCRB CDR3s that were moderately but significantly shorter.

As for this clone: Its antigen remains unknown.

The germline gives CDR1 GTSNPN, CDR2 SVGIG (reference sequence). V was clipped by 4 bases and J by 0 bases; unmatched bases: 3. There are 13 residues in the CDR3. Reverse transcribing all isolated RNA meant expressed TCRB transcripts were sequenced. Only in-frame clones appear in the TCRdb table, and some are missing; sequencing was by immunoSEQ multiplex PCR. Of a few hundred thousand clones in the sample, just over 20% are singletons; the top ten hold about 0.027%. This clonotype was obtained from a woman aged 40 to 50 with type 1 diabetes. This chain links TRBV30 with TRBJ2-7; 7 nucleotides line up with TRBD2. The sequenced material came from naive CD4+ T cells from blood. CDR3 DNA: TGTGCCTGGACGGGCGGGGGCTCCTACGAGCAGTACTTC. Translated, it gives CAWTGGGSYEQYF.